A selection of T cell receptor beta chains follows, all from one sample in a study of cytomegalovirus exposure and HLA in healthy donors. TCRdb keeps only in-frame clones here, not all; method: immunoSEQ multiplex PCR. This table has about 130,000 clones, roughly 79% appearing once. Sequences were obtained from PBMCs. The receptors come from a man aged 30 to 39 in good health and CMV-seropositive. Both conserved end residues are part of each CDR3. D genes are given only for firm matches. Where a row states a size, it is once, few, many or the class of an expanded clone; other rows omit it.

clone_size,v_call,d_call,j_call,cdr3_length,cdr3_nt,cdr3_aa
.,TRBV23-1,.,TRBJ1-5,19,TGCGCCAGCAGTCAACCCAACCACCGGGACACATCATGCAATCAGCCCCAGCATTTT,CASSQPNHRDTSCNQPQHF
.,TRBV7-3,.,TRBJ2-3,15,TGTGCCAGCAGCCTCGGTGACACATCGGCAGATACGCAGTATTTT,CASSLGDTSADTQYF
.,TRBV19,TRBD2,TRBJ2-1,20,TGTGCCAGTAGTATGAGCCTTAGCGGGGGGCTTTTAGGGTCCTACAATGAGCAGTTCTTC,CASSMSLSGGLLGSYNEQFF
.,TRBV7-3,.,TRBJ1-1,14,TGTGCCAGCAGCTTAACAGGGGTTAACACTGAAGCTTTCTTT,CASSLTGVNTEAFF
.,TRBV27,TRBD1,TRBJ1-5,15,TGTGCCAGCAGTACAGGACAGGGTTTAGGACAGCCCCAGCATTTT,CASSTGQGLGQPQHF
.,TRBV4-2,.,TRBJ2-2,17,TGTGCCAGCAGCCAAGGTCGGGAAGGACTCTCCACCGGGGAGCTGTTTTTT,CASSQGREGLSTGELFF
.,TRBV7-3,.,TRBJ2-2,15,TGTGCCAGCAGCTCGAAAGCCGGGTTAACCGGGGAGCTGTTTTTT,CASSSKAGLTGELFF
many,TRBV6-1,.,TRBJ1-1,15,TGTGCCAGCAGCCCCTGGGACACAGTGAACACTGAAGCTTTCTTT,CASSPWDTVNTEAFF
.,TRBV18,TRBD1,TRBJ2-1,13,TGTGCCAGCTCACCTCCGACAGGGAATGAGCAGTTCTTC,CASSPPTGNEQFF
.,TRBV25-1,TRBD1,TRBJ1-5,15,TGTGCCAGCAGTGCAGACAGGGAGGGCAATCAGCCCCAGCATTTT,CASSADREGNQPQHF
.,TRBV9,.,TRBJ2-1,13,TGTGCCAGCAGCGCCACAGATTACAATGAGCAGTTCTTC,CASSATDYNEQFF
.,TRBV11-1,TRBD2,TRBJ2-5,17,TGTGCCAGCAGCCGGACTAGCGGGGGGGCCGGCCAAGAGACCCAGTACTTC,CASSRTSGGAGQETQYF
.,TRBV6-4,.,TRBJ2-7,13,TGTGCCAGCAGTGACGTACTCCGAGGGGAGCAGTACTTC,CASSDVLRGEQYF
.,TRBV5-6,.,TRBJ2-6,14,TGTGCCAGCAGCTTGTTATCTGGGGCCAACGTCCTGACTTTC,CASSLLSGANVLTF
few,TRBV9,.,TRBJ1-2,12,TGTGCCAGCAGCGCTGACAGCTATGGCTACACCTTC,CASSADSYGYTF
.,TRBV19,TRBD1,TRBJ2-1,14,TGTGCCAGTAGACCGGGACAGGGGGGCAATGAGCAGTTCTTC,CASRPGQGGNEQFF
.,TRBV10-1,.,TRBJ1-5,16,TGCGCCAGCGGTGCCCCAAGCCGAGCGGGCAATCAGCCCCAGCATTTT,CASGAPSRAGNQPQHF
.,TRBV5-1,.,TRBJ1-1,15,TGCGCCAGCAGCTTGGCCACGGGTTCCTTCACTGAAGCTTTCTTT,CASSLATGSFTEAFF
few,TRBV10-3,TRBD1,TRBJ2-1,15,TGTGCCATCAGTGTCGGGACAGACGGGGCTAATGAGCAGTTCTTC,CAISVGTDGANEQFF
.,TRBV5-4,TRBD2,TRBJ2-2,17,TGTGCCAGCAGCCCCGGGACTAGCGGGAGTTTGGCCGGGGAGCTGTTTTTT,CASSPGTSGSLAGELFF
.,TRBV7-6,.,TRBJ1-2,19,TGTGCCAGCAGCCCTACCCGAGGGGGGGGCCCATTGGCTAACTATGGCTACACCTTC,CASSPTRGGGPLANYGYTF
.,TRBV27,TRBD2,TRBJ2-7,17,TGTGCCAGCAGTTTACTAGGACTAGCGGGAGAAGCCTACGAGCAGTACTTC,CASSLLGLAGEAYEQYF
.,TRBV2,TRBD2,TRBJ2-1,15,TGTGCCAGCATTAGCAAGACTAGCGGGAGCCCCGAGCAGTTCTTC,CASISKTSGSPEQFF
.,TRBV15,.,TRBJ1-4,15,TGTGCCACCAGCAGAGACGGGGGGGGGAATGAAAAACTGTTTTTT,CATSRDGGGNEKLFF
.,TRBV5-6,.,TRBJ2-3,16,TGTGCCAGCAGCCCCCTGGGGCAGTCTTACACAGATACGCAGTATTTT,CASSPLGQSYTDTQYF
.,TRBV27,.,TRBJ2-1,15,TGTGCCAGCAGTTTCGGTCCACCCTCCTACAATGAGCAGTTCTTC,CASSFGPPSYNEQFF
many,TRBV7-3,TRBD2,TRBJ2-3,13,TGTGCCAGCAGCTTACGGGGGGCAGATACGCAGTATTTT,CASSLRGADTQYF
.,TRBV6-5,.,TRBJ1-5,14,TGTGCCAGCAACGATCCTAGCGGCAATCAGCCCCAGCATTTT,CASNDPSGNQPQHF
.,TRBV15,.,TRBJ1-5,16,TGTGCCACCAGCAGAGCCATAGGACAGAGAAATCAGCCCCAGCATTTT,CATSRAIGQRNQPQHF
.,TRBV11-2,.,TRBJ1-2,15,TGTGCCAGCAGCTCCGGACAGTTTGACTCTTATGGCTACACCTTC,CASSSGQFDSYGYTF
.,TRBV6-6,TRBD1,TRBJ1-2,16,TGTGCCACAAGGGGGACAGGGGGCGTCGCTAACTATGGCTACACCTTC,CATRGTGGVANYGYTF
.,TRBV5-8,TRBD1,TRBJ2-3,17,TGTGCCAGCAGCCGCCAATTCGGACAGGGGGTTACAGATACGCAGTATTTT,CASSRQFGQGVTDTQYF
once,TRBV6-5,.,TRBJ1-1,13,TGTGCCAGCAGTTACGGGCGGAACACTGAAGCTTTCTTT,CASSYGRNTEAFF
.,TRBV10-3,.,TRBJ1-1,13,TGTGCCACTAGCGGTCCAGTGAACACTGAAGCTTTCTTT,CATSGPVNTEAFF
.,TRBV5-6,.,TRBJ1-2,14,TGTGCCAGCAGACCCGCAGGGAGGGGTAGGGGCTACACCTTC,CASRPAGRGRGYTF
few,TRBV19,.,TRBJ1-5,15,TGTGCCAGTAGGGTGGACACCCCTAGCAATCAGCCCCAGCATTTT,CASRVDTPSNQPQHF
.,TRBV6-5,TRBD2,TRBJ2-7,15,TGTGCCAGCAGTTACGGGACTAGCAGAGCCTACGAGCAGTACTTC,CASSYGTSRAYEQYF
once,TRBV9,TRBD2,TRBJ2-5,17,TGTGCCAGCAGCGCCCTTTCGGGAGGGGCGGAGAAAGAGACCCAGTACTTC,CASSALSGGAEKETQYF
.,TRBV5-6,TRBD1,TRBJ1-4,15,TGTGCCAGCAGCTCGACAGGGGTCGGCGATGAAAAACTGTTTTTT,CASSSTGVGDEKLFF
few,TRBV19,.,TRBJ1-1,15,TGTGCCAGTAGTATGGAAGGGGGAGTGGGCACTGAAGCTTTCTTT,CASSMEGGVGTEAFF
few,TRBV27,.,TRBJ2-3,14,TGTGCCAGCAGTTTACAGGGGTCAGCAGATACGCAGTATTTT,CASSLQGSADTQYF
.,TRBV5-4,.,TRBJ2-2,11,TGTGCCAGCAGGCGGGGAGCGGAGCTGTTTTTT,CASRRGAELFF
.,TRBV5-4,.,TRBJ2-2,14,TGTGCCAGCAGCTTGGGGCAGGTCACCGGGGAGCTGTTTTTT,CASSLGQVTGELFF
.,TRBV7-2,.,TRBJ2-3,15,TGTGCCAGCAGCTTAGGGACTGATGCCACAGATACGCAGTATTTT,CASSLGTDATDTQYF
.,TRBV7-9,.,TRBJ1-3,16,TGTGCCAGCGCCCCATGGCAGGCCGGCTCTGGAAACACCATATATTTT,CASAPWQAGSGNTIYF
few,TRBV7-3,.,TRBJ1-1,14,TGTGCCAGCAGCTTAACGTCAGGGTTAACTGAAGCTTTCTTT,CASSLTSGLTEAFF
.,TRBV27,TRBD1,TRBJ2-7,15,TGTGCCAGCAGTTGGGTCCCAGGGGGTTCCTACGAGCAGTACTTC,CASSWVPGGSYEQYF
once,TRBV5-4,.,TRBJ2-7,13,TGTGCCAGCAGCGCTCTCCAGGGGTACGAGCAGTACTTC,CASSALQGYEQYF
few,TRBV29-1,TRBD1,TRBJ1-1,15,TGCAGCGTTCGATTGGACAGGGTAGAGAGCACTGAAGCTTTCTTT,CSVRLDRVESTEAFF
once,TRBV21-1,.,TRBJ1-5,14,TGTGCCAGCAGCGTCTCAGGGAATAATCAGCCCCAGCATTTT,CASSVSGNNQPQHF